The entry below gives a single T cell receptor (beta chain) sequence along with its context. As yet, its antigen is unknown. This sample was included in a study of T cell repertoires in aging, cancer and after chemotherapy. About the study: Over several months to years, re-sampled healthy donor repertoires clearly shared clones. Study-level findings and limits: Immunological memory after chemotherapy cannot be judged from the repertoire data.

CDR1 is MNHEY and CDR2 is SMNVEV in the germline V gene (reference sequence). The germline V and J ends were trimmed by 3 bases and 1 base, with 15 bases remaining between them. CDR3 length equals 16 residues. The template was genomic DNA from peripheral blood, not RNA. Multiplex touch-down PCR with TRB-A/B primers amplified rearranged V-D-J TRB sequences. TCRdb passed the multiplex PCR reads through MiXCR, listing each CDR3 protein once. The data hold some 14,000 distinct CDR3 sequences, with about 26% observed a single time. The chain uses TRBV27 and TRBJ1-2, with unresolved D. Sequencing was carried out using blood. The sequence was obtained from a human donor in good health. The CDR3 here is CASSFSSAQFNYGYTF. Written as DNA, the CDR3 is TGTGCCAGCAGTTTTAGTTCCGCACAATTTAACTATGGCTACACCTTC.